The rows below give T cell receptor beta chains drawn from one sample of a study of naive and memory T cell subsets. One entry per CDR3 protein, called by TCRdb with MiXCR from the 5' RACE reads. Here the sample spans tens of thousands of distinct CDR3 sequences, more than 7% being singletons. The receptors come from a male donor in good health. Each CDR3 is given with its conserved first and last residue. Fields, in order: clone size, V gene, D gene, J gene, CDR3 length, CDR3 protein, CDR3 DNA. A D gene is named only where the DNA matches it firmly. Size values are once, few and many counts, or a class for expanded clones, and some rows have none.

clone_size: many; v_call: TRBV5-1; d_call: TRBD1; j_call: TRBJ1-1; cdr3_length: 12; cdr3_aa: CATRGLGTEAFF; cdr3_nt: TGCGCGACCAGGGGGTTGGGGACTGAAGCTTTCTTT
clone_size: many; v_call: TRBV25-1; d_call: -; j_call: TRBJ1-3; cdr3_length: 18; cdr3_aa: CASRNFNWGRARGNTIYF; cdr3_nt: TGTGCCAGCAGGAACTTTAACTGGGGTCGTGCTAGGGGAAACACCATATATTTT
clone_size: many; v_call: TRBV6-6; d_call: -; j_call: TRBJ2-2; cdr3_length: 14; cdr3_aa: CATSRGQNTGELFF; cdr3_nt: TGTGCCACCTCTCGGGGACAGAACACCGGGGAGCTGTTTTTT
clone_size: few; v_call: TRBV7-9; d_call: TRBD2; j_call: TRBJ2-7; cdr3_length: 15; cdr3_aa: CASSRGTSGIYEQYF; cdr3_nt: TGTGCCAGCAGCCGAGGGACTAGCGGGATATACGAGCAGTACTTC
clone_size: few; v_call: TRBV7-2; d_call: TRBD1; j_call: TRBJ2-7; cdr3_length: 19; cdr3_aa: CASSFASPGQIAANYEQYF; cdr3_nt: TGTGCCAGCAGCTTCGCGAGCCCGGGACAGATAGCCGCAAACTACGAGCAGTACTTC
clone_size: -; v_call: TRBV3-1; d_call: -; j_call: TRBJ2-7; cdr3_length: 15; cdr3_aa: CASSQDSLSPYEQYF; cdr3_nt: TGTGCCAGCAGCCAAGACAGCTTAAGCCCCTACGAGCAGTACTTC
clone_size: many; v_call: TRBV5-1; d_call: -; j_call: TRBJ2-7; cdr3_length: 16; cdr3_aa: CASSPTPNPGPYEQYF; cdr3_nt: TGCGCCAGCAGCCCAACACCCAACCCGGGACCTTACGAGCAGTACTTC
clone_size: few; v_call: TRBV20-1; d_call: -; j_call: TRBJ2-7; cdr3_length: 13; cdr3_aa: CSATRDGTYEQYF; cdr3_nt: TGCAGTGCTACCCGGGACGGAACCTACGAGCAGTACTTC
clone_size: many; v_call: TRBV25-1; d_call: -; j_call: TRBJ2-5; cdr3_length: 12; cdr3_aa: CASTRGRETQYF; cdr3_nt: TGTGCCAGCACCAGGGGCCGGGAGACCCAGTACTTC
clone_size: many; v_call: TRBV2; d_call: -; j_call: TRBJ1-1; cdr3_length: 14; cdr3_aa: CASSRSSLNTEAFF; cdr3_nt: TGTGCCAGCAGCCGCAGCTCCCTGAACACTGAAGCTTTCTTT
clone_size: -; v_call: TRBV20-1; d_call: TRBD1; j_call: TRBJ1-1; cdr3_length: 12; cdr3_aa: CSAIRGDTEAFF; cdr3_nt: TGCAGTGCTATCAGGGGGGACACTGAAGCTTTCTTT
clone_size: -; v_call: TRBV2; d_call: TRBD1; j_call: TRBJ2-3; cdr3_length: 11; cdr3_aa: CASRDRGTQYF; cdr3_nt: TGTGCCAGCAGGGACAGGGGTACGCAGTATTTT
clone_size: many; v_call: TRBV10-2; d_call: TRBD1; j_call: TRBJ2-7; cdr3_length: 14; cdr3_aa: CASNGQGASYEQYF; cdr3_nt: TGCGCCAGCAACGGACAGGGGGCCTCCTACGAGCAGTACTTC
clone_size: many; v_call: TRBV9; d_call: -; j_call: TRBJ2-2; cdr3_length: 14; cdr3_aa: CASTRTYNTGELFF; cdr3_nt: TGTGCCAGCACCCGGACTTACAACACCGGGGAGCTGTTTTTT
clone_size: few; v_call: TRBV6-1; d_call: TRBD2; j_call: TRBJ2-5; cdr3_length: 15; cdr3_aa: CASILAGGFQETQYF; cdr3_nt: TGTGCCAGCATCTTAGCGGGGGGCTTCCAAGAGACCCAGTACTTC
clone_size: few; v_call: TRBV29-1; d_call: -; j_call: TRBJ2-5; cdr3_length: 13; cdr3_aa: CSVEREAKETQYF; cdr3_nt: TGCAGCGTTGAAAGGGAAGCGAAAGAGACCCAGTACTTC
clone_size: -; v_call: TRBV7-9; d_call: -; j_call: TRBJ2-3; cdr3_length: 15; cdr3_aa: CASSPGQSSADTQYF; cdr3_nt: TGTGCCAGCAGCCCTGGACAGTCTAGCGCAGATACGCAGTATTTT
clone_size: many; v_call: TRBV5-6; d_call: -; j_call: TRBJ1-1; cdr3_length: 14; cdr3_aa: CASSLPGHTTEAFF; cdr3_nt: TGTGCCAGCAGCCTCCCGGGACACACCACTGAAGCTTTCTTT
clone_size: few; v_call: TRBV19; d_call: TRBD2; j_call: TRBJ2-4; cdr3_length: 15; cdr3_aa: CASSLAGGAKNIQYF; cdr3_nt: TGTGCCAGTAGTTTAGCGGGAGGTGCCAAAAACATTCAGTACTTC
clone_size: medium-sized; v_call: TRBV7-8; d_call: -; j_call: TRBJ1-2; cdr3_length: 15; cdr3_aa: CASSPDGGGNYGYTF; cdr3_nt: TGTGCCAGCAGCCCCGACGGGGGGGGCAACTATGGCTACACCTTC
clone_size: -; v_call: TRBV7-2; d_call: TRBD2; j_call: TRBJ2-3; cdr3_length: 15; cdr3_aa: CASSLSGSDTDTQYF; cdr3_nt: TGTGCCAGCAGCCTTAGCGGGAGCGACACAGATACGCAGTATTTT
clone_size: many; v_call: TRBV7-9; d_call: -; j_call: TRBJ1-4; cdr3_length: 12; cdr3_aa: CASSPGPVELFF; cdr3_nt: TGTGCCAGCAGCCCCGGCCCCGTGGAACTGTTTTTT
clone_size: many; v_call: TRBV5-1; d_call: -; j_call: TRBJ2-1; cdr3_length: 14; cdr3_aa: CASSQGLQYNEQFF; cdr3_nt: TGCGCCAGCAGCCAGGGACTGCAATACAATGAGCAGTTCTTC
clone_size: many; v_call: TRBV28; d_call: TRBD2; j_call: TRBJ2-1; cdr3_length: 15; cdr3_aa: CASSPPGLARNEQFF; cdr3_nt: TGTGCCAGCAGTCCTCCGGGACTAGCTAGAAATGAGCAGTTCTTC
clone_size: many; v_call: TRBV29-1; d_call: TRBD2; j_call: TRBJ2-1; cdr3_length: 14; cdr3_aa: CSVEVGRESDEQFF; cdr3_nt: TGCAGCGTTGAAGTAGGGCGGGAGAGCGATGAGCAGTTCTTC
clone_size: few; v_call: TRBV11-2; d_call: -; j_call: TRBJ2-3; cdr3_length: 15; cdr3_aa: CASSSLRPAGDTQYF; cdr3_nt: TGTGCCAGCAGCTCGCTGCGACCGGCAGGAGATACGCAGTATTTT
clone_size: -; v_call: TRBV29-1; d_call: -; j_call: TRBJ2-3; cdr3_length: 14; cdr3_aa: CSVGGRTRTDTQYF; cdr3_nt: TGCAGCGTTGGAGGCCGAACGCGCACAGATACGCAGTATTTT
clone_size: few; v_call: TRBV5-1; d_call: TRBD1; j_call: TRBJ1-2; cdr3_length: 13; cdr3_aa: CASSQTGGYGYTF; cdr3_nt: TGCGCCAGCAGCCAGACAGGGGGTTATGGCTACACCTTC
clone_size: many; v_call: TRBV3-1; d_call: TRBD2; j_call: TRBJ2-5; cdr3_length: 14; cdr3_aa: CASSLWTSQETQYF; cdr3_nt: TGTGCCAGCAGCCTTTGGACTAGCCAAGAGACCCAGTACTTC
clone_size: many; v_call: TRBV5-4; d_call: -; j_call: TRBJ2-7; cdr3_length: 12; cdr3_aa: CASSFGVDEQYF; cdr3_nt: TGTGCCAGCAGCTTTGGGGTCGACGAGCAGTACTTC
clone_size: many; v_call: TRBV3-1; d_call: -; j_call: TRBJ2-3; cdr3_length: 17; cdr3_aa: CASSRHQGVGSTDTQYF; cdr3_nt: TGTGCCAGCAGCCGACACCAGGGTGTTGGTAGCACAGATACGCAGTATTTT
clone_size: many; v_call: TRBV2; d_call: TRBD1; j_call: TRBJ1-2; cdr3_length: 16; cdr3_aa: CASSEGGQGAGYGYTF; cdr3_nt: TGTGCCAGCAGTGAAGGGGGACAGGGGGCCGGCTATGGCTACACCTTC
clone_size: few; v_call: TRBV29-1; d_call: -; j_call: TRBJ2-7; cdr3_length: 14; cdr3_aa: CSVEGGGSSYEQYF; cdr3_nt: TGCAGCGTTGAAGGAGGGGGGAGCTCCTACGAGCAGTACTTC
clone_size: many; v_call: TRBV2; d_call: TRBD1; j_call: TRBJ1-5; cdr3_length: 16; cdr3_aa: CASGTGGLRSNQPQHF; cdr3_nt: TGTGCCAGCGGTACAGGGGGCTTGAGGAGCAATCAGCCCCAGCATTTT
clone_size: few; v_call: TRBV12-3/TRBV12-4; d_call: TRBD1; j_call: TRBJ1-6; cdr3_length: 15; cdr3_aa: CASSSRTGEESPLHF; cdr3_nt: TGTGCCAGCAGTTCCCGGACAGGGGAGGAATCACCCCTCCACTTT
clone_size: few; v_call: TRBV7-9; d_call: -; j_call: TRBJ2-1; cdr3_length: 14; cdr3_aa: CASSLEGSYNEQFF; cdr3_nt: TGTGCCAGCAGTCTAGAGGGCTCCTACAATGAGCAGTTCTTC
clone_size: many; v_call: TRBV3-1; d_call: -; j_call: TRBJ2-5; cdr3_length: 17; cdr3_aa: CASSQVFISEDKETQYF; cdr3_nt: TGTGCCAGCAGCCAAGTTTTTATCAGCGAAGATAAAGAGACCCAGTACTTC
clone_size: many; v_call: TRBV6-1; d_call: -; j_call: TRBJ2-5; cdr3_length: 14; cdr3_aa: CASSTKGYQETQYF; cdr3_nt: TGTGCCAGCAGCACGAAGGGGTACCAAGAGACCCAGTACTTC
clone_size: few; v_call: TRBV7-8; d_call: -; j_call: TRBJ1-1; cdr3_length: 13; cdr3_aa: CASTPTVNPEAFF; cdr3_nt: TGTGCCAGCACCCCGACAGTCAACCCTGAAGCTTTCTTT
clone_size: -; v_call: TRBV3-1; d_call: -; j_call: TRBJ2-3; cdr3_length: 12; cdr3_aa: CASSQDTDTQYF; cdr3_nt: TGTGCCAGCAGCCAAGACACAGATACGCAGTATTTT
clone_size: many; v_call: TRBV14; d_call: -; j_call: TRBJ2-1; cdr3_length: 12; cdr3_aa: CASSPGRNEQFF; cdr3_nt: TGTGCCAGCAGCCCCGGACGAAATGAGCAGTTCTTC
clone_size: few; v_call: TRBV30; d_call: TRBD1; j_call: TRBJ1-2; cdr3_length: 13; cdr3_aa: CACNPTGNYGYTF; cdr3_nt: TGTGCCTGCAATCCGACAGGGAACTATGGCTACACCTTC
clone_size: many; v_call: TRBV6-5; d_call: TRBD2; j_call: TRBJ2-1; cdr3_length: 16; cdr3_aa: CASSSPGTSIYNEQFF; cdr3_nt: TGTGCCAGCAGTTCCCCCGGGACTAGTATCTACAATGAGCAGTTCTTC
clone_size: many; v_call: TRBV10-2; d_call: TRBD2; j_call: TRBJ2-2; cdr3_length: 15; cdr3_aa: CASSGLAGNTGELFF; cdr3_nt: TGCGCCAGCAGCGGACTAGCGGGGAACACCGGGGAGCTGTTTTTT
clone_size: many; v_call: TRBV9; d_call: TRBD1; j_call: TRBJ1-1; cdr3_length: 15; cdr3_aa: CASSGGQGYNTEAFF; cdr3_nt: TGTGCCAGCAGCGGGGGACAGGGCTACAACACTGAAGCTTTCTTT
clone_size: few; v_call: TRBV30; d_call: -; j_call: TRBJ1-2; cdr3_length: 12; cdr3_aa: CAWGKARYGYTF; cdr3_nt: TGTGCCTGGGGCAAGGCACGGTATGGCTACACCTTC